The clone carrying this TCR beta chain was seen at least ten times. No antigen is known for it. One junction end does not reproduce the germline sequence, and a read error may be involved. The data derive from a study of Graves' ophthalmopathy and Graves' hyperthyroidism. Beta-chain TCR CDR3 regions were amplified from RNA transcripts. After a first-round RT-PCR with HTBI primers, a second-round multiplex PCR was run. TCRdb reprocessed the multiplex PCR reads via MiXCR and lists one record per CDR3 protein. The table shows about 370,000 distinct CDR3 sequences, with about 16% occurring only once. Notes on the study in general: Ophthalmopathy could be told apart from stable hyperthyroidism by a 13-signature model (about 90% sensitivity, around 81% specificity). Blood samples also showed most expanded thyroid clonotypes exceeding 0.001 frequency. The model's ophthalmopathy progression predictions had more than 55% sensitivity and 72% to 80% specificity.

Ineligible for inclusion were patients with other autoimmune diseases, uncontrolled infections, pregnancy or lactation. CDR1 and CDR2 from the germline V gene are SSHAT and FNYEAQ (reference sequence). The CDR3 has 13 amino acids. This TCR was recovered from a woman in her late teens or twenties with Graves' ophthalmopathy. The chain carries TRBV7-7 and TRBJ2-7, with a tentative D call TRBD2 (6 bases). The specimen sequenced was peripheral blood. The CDR3 nucleotides read TGTGCTAGCAGCTCCGGACTACCCTACGAGCAGTACTTC. This translates into CASSSGLPYEQYF.